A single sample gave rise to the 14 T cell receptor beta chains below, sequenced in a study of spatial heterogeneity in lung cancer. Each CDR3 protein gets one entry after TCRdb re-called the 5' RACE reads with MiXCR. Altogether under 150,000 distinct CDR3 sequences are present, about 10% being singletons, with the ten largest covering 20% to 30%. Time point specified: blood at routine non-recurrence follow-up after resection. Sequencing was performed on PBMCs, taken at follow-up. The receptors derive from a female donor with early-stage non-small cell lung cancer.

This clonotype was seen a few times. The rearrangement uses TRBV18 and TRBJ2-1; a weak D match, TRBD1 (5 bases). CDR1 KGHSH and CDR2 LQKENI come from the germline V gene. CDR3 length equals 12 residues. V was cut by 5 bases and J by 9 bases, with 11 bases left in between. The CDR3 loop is CASSTRVVEQFF. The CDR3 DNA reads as TGTGCCAGCTCAACCAGGGTCGTTGAGCAGTTCTTC.

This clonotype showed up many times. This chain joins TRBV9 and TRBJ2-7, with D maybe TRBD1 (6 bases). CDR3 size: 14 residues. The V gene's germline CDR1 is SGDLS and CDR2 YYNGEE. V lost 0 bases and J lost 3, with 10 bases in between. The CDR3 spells CASSVGWGLYEQYF. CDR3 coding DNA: TGTGCCAGCAGCGTAGGATGGGGGCTCTACGAGCAGTACTTC. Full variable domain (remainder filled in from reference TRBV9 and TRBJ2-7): DSGVTQTPKHLITATGQRVTLRCSPRSGDLSVYWYQQSLDQGLQFLIQYYNGEERAKGNILERFSAQQFPDLHSELNLSSLELGDSALYFCASSVGWGLYEQYFGPGTRLTVT.

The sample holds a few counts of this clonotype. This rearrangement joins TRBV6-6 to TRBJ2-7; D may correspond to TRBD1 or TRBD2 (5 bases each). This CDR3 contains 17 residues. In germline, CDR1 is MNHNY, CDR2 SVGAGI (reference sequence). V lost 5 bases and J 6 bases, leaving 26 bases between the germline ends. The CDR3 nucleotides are TGTGCCAGCAGTAAACAACCACTCGGGACGGATCCGGTCGAGCAGTACGTC. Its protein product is CASSKQPLGTDPVEQYV.

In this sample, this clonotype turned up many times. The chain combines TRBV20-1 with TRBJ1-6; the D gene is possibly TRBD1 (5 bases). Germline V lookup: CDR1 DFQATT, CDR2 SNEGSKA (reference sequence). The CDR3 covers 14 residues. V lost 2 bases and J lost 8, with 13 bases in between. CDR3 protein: CSARRDLSDSPLHF. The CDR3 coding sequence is TGCAGTGCTAGACGGGACCTCTCCGATTCACCCCTCCACTTT.

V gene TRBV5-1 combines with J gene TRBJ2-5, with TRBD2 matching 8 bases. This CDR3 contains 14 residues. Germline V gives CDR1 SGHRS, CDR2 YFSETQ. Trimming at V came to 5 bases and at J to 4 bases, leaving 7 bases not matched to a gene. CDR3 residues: CASSYGAGAETQYF. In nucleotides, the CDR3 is TGCGCCAGCAGTTACGGAGCGGGAGCAGAGACCCAGTACTTC.

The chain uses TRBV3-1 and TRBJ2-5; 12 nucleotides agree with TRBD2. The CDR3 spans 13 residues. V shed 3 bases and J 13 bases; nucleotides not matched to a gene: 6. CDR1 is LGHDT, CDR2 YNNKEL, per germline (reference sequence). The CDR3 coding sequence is TGTGCCAGCAGCCACGGGACTAGCGGGTCGCGGTACTTC. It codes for CASSHGTSGSRYF.

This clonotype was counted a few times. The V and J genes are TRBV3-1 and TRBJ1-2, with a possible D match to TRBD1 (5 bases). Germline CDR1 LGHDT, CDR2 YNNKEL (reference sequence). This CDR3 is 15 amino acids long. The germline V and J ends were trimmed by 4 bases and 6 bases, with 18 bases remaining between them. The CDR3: CASSLYGGGTDGYTF. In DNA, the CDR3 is TGTGCCAGCAGCCTCTACGGCGGGGGGACTGATGGCTACACCTTC.

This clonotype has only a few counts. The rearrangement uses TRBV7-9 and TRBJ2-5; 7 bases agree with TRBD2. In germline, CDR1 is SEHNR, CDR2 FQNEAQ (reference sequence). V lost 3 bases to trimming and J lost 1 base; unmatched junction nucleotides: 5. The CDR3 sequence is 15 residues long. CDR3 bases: TGTGCCAGCAGCTTTAGGCCTAGCGGCCAAGAGACCCAGTACTTC. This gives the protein CASSFRPSGQETQYF.

The CDR3 DNA reads TGTGCCAGCAGCGAACTATTAGCGGGAGGCGAGACCCAGTACTTC. This translates into CASSELLAGGETQYF. This chain links TRBV9 with TRBJ2-5; TRBD2 matches at 10 bases. Germline lookup yields CDR1 SGDLS and CDR2 YYNGEE. CDR3 size: 15 residues. V lost 3 bases and J lost 5; bases outside the gene matches: 7.

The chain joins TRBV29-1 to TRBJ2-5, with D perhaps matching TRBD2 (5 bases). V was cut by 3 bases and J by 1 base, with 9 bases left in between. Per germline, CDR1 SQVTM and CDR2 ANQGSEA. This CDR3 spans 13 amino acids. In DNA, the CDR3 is TGCAGCGTTGACCGAGGGTCCCAAGAGACCCAGTACTTC. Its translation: CSVDRGSQETQYF. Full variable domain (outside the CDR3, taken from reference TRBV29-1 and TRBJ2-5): SAVISQKPSRDICQRGTSLTIQCQVDSQVTMMFWYRQQPGQSLTLIATANQGSEATYESGFVIDKFPISRPNLTFSTLTVSNMSPEDSSIYLCSVDRGSQETQYFGPGTRLLVL.

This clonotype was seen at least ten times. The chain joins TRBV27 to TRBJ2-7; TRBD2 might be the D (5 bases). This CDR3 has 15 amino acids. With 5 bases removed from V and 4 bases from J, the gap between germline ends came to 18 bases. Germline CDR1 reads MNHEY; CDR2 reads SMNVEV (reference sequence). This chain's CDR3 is CASSPKRALGYEQYF. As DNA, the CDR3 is TGTGCCAGCAGTCCCAAGAGGGCCCTAGGTTACGAGCAGTACTTC.

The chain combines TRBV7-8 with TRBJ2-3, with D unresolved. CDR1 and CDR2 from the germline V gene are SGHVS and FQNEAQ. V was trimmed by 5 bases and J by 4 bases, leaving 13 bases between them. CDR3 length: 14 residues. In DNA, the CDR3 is TGTGCCAGCAGCCCCGGCGGATGGGCAGATACGCAGTATTTT. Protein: CASSPGGWADTQYF.

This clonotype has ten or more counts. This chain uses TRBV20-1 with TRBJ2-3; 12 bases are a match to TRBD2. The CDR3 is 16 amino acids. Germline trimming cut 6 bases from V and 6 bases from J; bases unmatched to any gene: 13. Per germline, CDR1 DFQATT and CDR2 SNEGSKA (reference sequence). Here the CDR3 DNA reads TGCAGTGCCCCGAGCGGACTAGCGGGAACCTTTGATACGCAGTATTTT. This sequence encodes CSAPSGLAGTFDTQYF.

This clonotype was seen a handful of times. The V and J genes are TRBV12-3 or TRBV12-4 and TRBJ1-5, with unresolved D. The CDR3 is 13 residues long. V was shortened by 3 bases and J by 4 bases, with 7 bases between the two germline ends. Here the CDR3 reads CASSFEQNQPQHF. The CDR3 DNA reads TGTGCCAGCAGTTTTGAACAGAATCAGCCCCAGCATTTT.